Below are 26 T cell receptor beta chains sequenced from a single sample in a study of T-cell memory formation after mild COVID-19 (dated by TCRdb to the early 2020s). The library was made by 5' RACE. The instrument was an Illumina NovaSeq 6000. In TCRdb, the public reads were trimmed at Q25 with fastp and aligned with MiXCR, with productive beta chains retained. Entries that share a CDR3 protein sequence are merged under the most common genes and DNA. Across this sample there are about 560,000 distinct CDR3 sequences, with about a fifth seen only once. The ten biggest clones cover 7% to 9% of the sample. Sequencing was performed on PBMCs or a T cell subset sorted from them (not recorded which). The receptors originated from an adult woman who had mild COVID-19 (a few samples of this study predate the infection). The sample titles of this study are shuffled in the database, so cell type and time point are left out; the donor was told from shared clones.

This clonotype occurred a few times. The V call is TRBV6-1, the J call TRBJ2-2, with a possible D match to TRBD2 (5 bases). CDR1 and CDR2 (germline): MNHNS, SASEGT. Between the trimmed V and J ends, which lost 8 bases and 4 bases, there was a span of 17 bases. The CDR3 spans 15 residues. CDR3 protein: CASRGGTRGTGELFF. The DNA of the CDR3 is TGTGCCAGCCGAGGAGGTACACGGGGCACCGGGGAGCTGTTTTTT.

This rearrangement joins TRBV11-3 to TRBJ2-2; tentatively, D is TRBD1 (6 bases). CDR1 is SGHNT and CDR2 is YENEEA in the germline V gene. The CDR3 spans 15 residues. The ends were cut back, 3 bases at V and 6 bases at J, with 14 bases in the middle. CDR3 DNA: TGTGCCAGCAGCTTTGGGGGCGCCAGGGCCGGGGAGCTGTTTTTT. It specifies CASSFGGARAGELFF.

CDR3 DNA sequence: TGTGCCAGCAGCTTATCACCGGGGCCCACCGGGGAGCTGTTTTTT. Translation gives CASSLSPGPTGELFF. The chain uses TRBV7-3 and TRBJ2-2; the D call may be TRBD1 or TRBD2 (5 bases each). This CDR3 has 15 residues. CDR1 is SGHTA and CDR2 is FQGTGA in the germline V gene. V was shortened by 2 bases and J by 4 bases, with 11 bases between the two germline ends.

This rearrangement joins TRBV27 to TRBJ2-7; D is possibly TRBD1 (6 bases). Germline CDR1 reads MNHEY; CDR2 reads SMNVEV (reference sequence). With 2 bases removed from V and 5 bases from J, the gap between germline ends came to 10 bases. There are 13 residues in the CDR3. CDR3 residues: CASSLTGTHEQYF. CDR3 nucleotides: TGTGCCAGCAGTTTAACAGGGACCCACGAGCAGTACTTC.

This clonotype showed up just once. The chain couples TRBV7-9 to TRBJ2-7; TRBD1 or TRBD2 may be the D gene (6 bases each). In germline, CDR1 is SEHNR, CDR2 FQNEAQ (reference sequence). V was clipped by 10 bases and J by 5 bases, with 18 bases between them. The CDR3 sequence is 13 residues long. The CDR3 bases are TGTGCCACCGACGGGGGCTCTCTTAACGAGCAGTACTTC. It yields the protein CATDGGSLNEQYF.

This rearrangement joins TRBV3-1 to TRBJ2-7; 7 bases map to TRBD2. V dropped 8 bases and J dropped 5; count of bases not matched to a gene: 9. The germline gives CDR1 LGHDT, CDR2 YNNKEL (reference sequence). The CDR3 runs 13 residues. CDR3 coding DNA: TGTGCCAGCGGGGCGGGGAGGGCCGACGAGCAGTACTTC. Its translation is CASGAGRADEQYF.

This clonotype has a handful of counts. The J gene is TRBJ2-7, the V gene TRBV19, with 9 nucleotides matching TRBD2. V lost 6 bases, J lost 2 bases, and 11 bases stayed unmatched. Germline V gene data show CDR1 as LNHDA and CDR2 as SQIVND (reference sequence). The CDR3 spans 16 residues. The CDR3 DNA is TGTGCCAGTAGCAGCCCCCTTAGCGGGAGCCCCTACGAGCAGTACTTC. As protein: CASSSPLSGSPYEQYF.

CDR3 region: CSVGSGSSYEQYF. In DNA form, the CDR3 reads TGCAGCGTTGGTTCCGGCAGCTCCTACGAGCAGTACTTC. The chain uses TRBV29-1 and TRBJ2-7, with D unresolved. The CDR3 extends over 13 amino acids. Germline CDR1 and CDR2: SQVTM and ANQGSEA. Between the trimmed V and J ends, which lost 4 bases and 0 bases, there was a span of 10 bases.

There are many counts of this clonotype. This CDR3 reads CSAGTSVYEQYF. The CDR3 nucleotides read TGCAGTGCTGGGACTAGCGTCTACGAGCAGTACTTC. The chain combines TRBV20-1 with TRBJ2-7; 10 nucleotides line up with TRBD2. After removal of 5 bases from V and 3 bases from J, the junction contained 1 base not matched to a gene. Germline V gene sequence: CDR1 DFQATT, CDR2 SNEGSKA (reference sequence). This CDR3 region has 12 residues.

This clonotype was seen more than once but under ten times. This rearrangement joins TRBV7-3 to TRBJ2-1; TRBD2 aligns across 12 bases. The V gene's germline CDR1 is SGHTA and CDR2 FQGTGA. This CDR3 has 15 amino acids. V gave up 5 bases and J gave up 4 bases; unmatched junction bases: 3. The CDR3, as DNA: TGTGCCAGCAGCCGTGGACTAGCGGGGTACAATGAGCAGTTCTTC. It yields the protein CASSRGLAGYNEQFF.

This clonotype was observed a handful of times. This chain joins TRBV7-9 and TRBJ2-1; D is possibly TRBD2 (6 bases). The CDR3 spans 14 residues. Looked up from germline, CDR1 is SEHNR and CDR2 is FQNEAQ (reference sequence). The germline V and J ends were trimmed by 1 base and 10 bases, with 14 bases remaining between them. The CDR3 is CASSLVGSSVEQFF. CDR3 coding DNA: TGTGCCAGCAGCTTAGTCGGGTCTAGCGTCGAGCAGTTCTTC.

The chain joins TRBV7-9 to TRBJ2-7, with 11 bases identical to TRBD2. Germline trimming cut 4 bases from V and 6 bases from J; bases unmatched to any gene: 5. Germline-derived CDR1 and CDR2 are SEHNR and FQNEAQ (reference sequence). The CDR3 is 14 amino acids. This CDR3 is CASSYGTSGGEQYF. The DNA for the CDR3 is TGTGCCAGCAGCTACGGGACTAGCGGTGGCGAGCAGTACTTC.

The genes are TRBV5-5 and TRBJ2-7; 11 nucleotides align to TRBD1. CDR3 size: 13 residues. J gave up 6 bases and V 4 bases, and 3 bases lay outside the gene matches. CDR1 is SGHKS and CDR2 is YYEKEE in the germline V gene (reference sequence). The CDR3 bases are TGTGCCAGCAGCGCCGGGACAGGGGGCGAGCAGTACTTC. Amino acid sequence: CASSAGTGGEQYF.

This clonotype has ten or more counts. J is TRBJ2-5 and V is TRBV7-3; D not resolved. From germline, CDR1 is SGHTA and CDR2 FQGTGA. V was clipped by 5 bases and J by 2 bases, with 9 bases between them. This CDR3 spans 13 amino acids. Here the CDR3 DNA reads TGTGCCAGCAGCCTGCCCCCACAAGAGACCCAGTACTTC. It specifies CASSLPPQETQYF.

The J gene is TRBJ2-7, the V gene TRBV6-5; a weak D match, TRBD1 (6 bases). The CDR3 has 14 residues. Trimming took off 1 base at V and 1 base at J, with 8 bases between the two ends. CDR1 is MNHEY, CDR2 SVGAGI, per germline. The CDR3 nucleotides are TGTGCCAGCAGTTACTACAGGGAATCCTACGAGCAGTACTTC. Protein sequence: CASSYYRESYEQYF.

In the case of this clonotype: A much larger clone lies one base from this, so it may be a read error. The DNA of the CDR3 is TGTGCCAGCAGCTTAGGAGGGCGCAATCAGCCCCAGCATTTT. Amino acids: CASSLGGRNQPQHF. The chain is built from TRBV5-6 and TRBJ1-5; D unclear. Germline CDR1 SGHDT, CDR2 YYEEEE. The CDR3 totals 14 residues. Trimming stripped 2 bases from V and 2 bases from J, with 8 bases between.

This clonotype was seen a few times. V and J are TRBV28 and TRBJ2-7; possibly TRBD2 for D (6 bases). Germline V gene sequence: CDR1 MDHEN, CDR2 SYDVKM. The length of the CDR3 is 15 residues. Trimming took off 6 bases at V and 2 bases at J, with 17 bases between the two ends. The CDR3 reads CASRLPGLSPYEQYF. The CDR3 DNA reads as TGTGCCAGCAGGCTTCCGGGACTTTCTCCCTACGAGCAGTACTTC.

This clonotype was seen a handful of times. V is TRBV7-8 and J is TRBJ1-2; D not certain. CDR3 size: 13 residues. In germline, CDR1 is SGHVS, CDR2 FQNEAQ. V was clipped by 1 base and J by 3 bases, with 6 bases between them. The CDR3 sequence: CASSLGWHYGYTF. DNA of the CDR3: TGTGCCAGCAGCTTAGGGTGGCACTATGGCTACACCTTC.

The rearrangement links TRBV19 to TRBJ2-7; 8 positions match TRBD1. CDR3 length equals 15 residues. Germline assignment: CDR1 LNHDA and CDR2 SQIVND (reference sequence). Germline trimming cut 4 bases from V and 4 bases from J; bases unmatched to any gene: 9. CDR3 sequence: CASSTGTGLSYEQYF. The CDR3 nucleotides read TGTGCCAGTAGTACCGGGACAGGCTTATCGTACGAGCAGTACTTC. Drawing the rest from reference TRBV19 and TRBJ2-7, the complete variable domain is DGGITQSPKYLFRKEGQNVTLSCEQNLNHDAMYWYRQDPGQGLRLIYYSQIVNDFQKGDIAEGYSVSREKKESFPLTVTSAQKNPTAFYLCASSTGTGLSYEQYFGPGTRLTVT.

The CDR3 DNA is TGTGCCAGCAGTCGAGCCGATCCCTGGGGCTCACCCCTCCACTTT. Protein product: CASSRADPWGSPLHF. The chain combines TRBV12-3 or TRBV12-4 with TRBJ1-6, with a tentative D call TRBD1 (5 bases). CDR3 length: 15 amino acids. The V and J ends lost 5 bases and 10 bases respectively, with 18 bases between them.

This sequence joins TRBV4-1 and TRBJ1-2; D gene ambiguous. Germline assignment: CDR1 MGHRA and CDR2 YSYEKL. The CDR3 is 13 amino acids. V dropped 0 bases and J dropped 4 bases, with 6 bases sitting between them. Written as DNA, the CDR3 is TGCGCCAGCAGCCAAGACAGTTCCTATGGCTACACCTTC. This encodes CASSQDSSYGYTF.

This chain uses TRBV6-1 with TRBJ1-5; no definite D call. Germline CDR1 and CDR2: MNHNS and SASEGT. The length of the CDR3 is 13 residues. V was clipped by 3 bases and J by 3 bases, with 6 bases between them. The CDR3 spells CASSDGVNQPQHF. The CDR3 bases are TGTGCCAGCAGTGACGGAGTCAATCAGCCCCAGCATTTT.

This clonotype was counted only a few times. The genes are TRBV7-9 and TRBJ2-6, with D perhaps matching TRBD1 (6 bases). Germline V lookup: CDR1 SEHNR, CDR2 FQNEAQ (reference sequence). CDR3 length: 18 amino acids. V lost 0 bases and J lost 0, with 12 bases in between. CDR3 loop: CASSLAGAPPSGANVLTF. CDR3 DNA: TGTGCCAGCAGCTTAGCGGGGGCCCCACCCTCTGGGGCCAACGTCCTGACTTTC.

This clonotype has just a few counts. The chain joins TRBV23-1 to TRBJ2-3, with D maybe TRBD1 (6 bases). TRBV23-1 is classed as an ORF, of uncertain function. V lost 4 bases to trimming and J lost 0 bases, with 17 bases between them. This CDR3 comprises 17 residues. The CDR3 DNA reads TGCGCCAGCAGTCCAGGCAGGGGATACACTAGCACAGATACGCAGTATTTT. The encoded protein is CASSPGRGYTSTDTQYF.

The CDR3 loop reads CASSQDRGIIGGNTIYF. The CDR3 nucleotides are TGCGCCAGCAGCCAAGATCGCGGCATAATAGGAGGAAACACCATATATTTT. This chain uses TRBV4-3 with TRBJ1-3; D is undetermined. V was cut by 0 bases and J by 4 bases, with 16 bases left in between. Per the germline V gene, CDR1 is LGHNA and CDR2 is YSLEER. The CDR3 loop spans 17 amino acids.

A few counts support this clonotype. This chain uses TRBV7-9 with TRBJ2-1; D may be TRBD1 (5 bases). Germline CDR1 and CDR2: SEHNR and FQNEAQ (reference sequence). Trimming took off 6 bases at V and 3 bases at J, with 12 bases between the two ends. The CDR3 spans 14 residues. The CDR3, as DNA: TGTGCCAGCAGAGGGGATACGAACTACAATGAGCAGTTCTTC. It codes for CASRGDTNYNEQFF.